One sample yielded the 9 T cell receptor beta chains listed below, sequenced in a study of blood T cell repertoires in COVID-19. Assay used: immunoSEQ multiplex PCR; TCRdb lists only in-frame clones, some missing. The sample contains roughly 300,000 clones, about 85% of which appear only once. Sequences were obtained from PBMCs or T cells enriched from blood (not recorded which). The receptors shown here come from a woman in her 30s who had recovered from COVID-19.

This chain uses TRBV6-6 with TRBJ1-4; 7 bases fit TRBD1. The germline gives CDR1 MNHNY, CDR2 SVGAGI (reference sequence). V lost 6 bases and J lost 8; bases outside the gene matches: 9. The CDR3 consists of 14 residues. CDR3: CASSPDRRGEKLFF. The CDR3 DNA reads TGTGCCAGCAGCCCGGACAGGCGAGGGGAAAAACTGTTTTTT.

The V and J genes are TRBV6-5 and TRBJ2-5; D not certain. The CDR3 is 16 amino acids. Between the trimmed V and J ends, which lost 4 bases and 0 bases, there was a span of 15 bases. Germline CDR1 is MNHEY and CDR2 is SVGAGI. CDR3 in amino acids: CASSSGYRPYQETQYF. The DNA for the CDR3 is TGTGCCAGCAGTTCGGGTTACCGACCCTACCAAGAGACCCAGTACTTC.

The chain recombines TRBV7-2 with TRBJ2-7, with 12 bases lining up with TRBD2. Trimming took 1 base from V and 2 from J; bases not matched to a gene: 3. The CDR3 contains 16 residues. The germline CDR1 and CDR2 sequences are SGHTA and FQGNSA. DNA for the CDR3: TGTGCCAGCAGCTTAGTCCCTAGCGGGGGGGCCTACGAGCAGTACTTC. Protein product: CASSLVPSGGAYEQYF.

This chain connects TRBV6-1 to TRBJ2-1; 7 bases are a match to TRBD2. CDR1 and CDR2 from the germline V gene are MNHNS and SASEGT. Trimming removed 3 bases from V and 3 bases from J; junction bases left unmatched: 8. The CDR3 spans 16 residues. Written as DNA, the CDR3 is TGTGCCAGCAGTGACATGGCGGGGGTTCTCTACAATGAGCAGTTCTTC. Translated, it gives CASSDMAGVLYNEQFF.

The genes are TRBV30 and TRBJ1-1; maybe TRBD1 (6 bases). Germline lookup yields CDR1 GTSNPN and CDR2 SVGIG (reference sequence). CDR3 length equals 14 residues. V lost 0 bases and J 5 bases, leaving 13 bases between the germline ends. The CDR3 is CAWSVRGSGTEAFF. The CDR3 coding sequence is TGTGCCTGGAGTGTTAGGGGGTCCGGGACTGAAGCTTTCTTT.

V gene TRBV19 combines with J gene TRBJ2-1, with D maybe TRBD2 (5 bases). Germline V CDR1 and CDR2: LNHDA, SQIVND (reference sequence). V dropped 3 bases and J dropped 0 bases, with 9 bases sitting between them. This CDR3 is 15 amino acids long. The CDR3 DNA reads as TGTGCCAGTAGTATTCGAACTAGCTCCTACAATGAGCAGTTCTTC. Its translation: CASSIRTSSYNEQFF.

The V and J genes are TRBV29-1 and TRBJ1-6; weak D call: TRBD1 (6 bases). V was shortened by 6 bases and J by 6 bases, with 12 bases between the two germline ends. Germline V lookup: CDR1 SQVTM, CDR2 ANQGSEA. This CDR3 region has 13 residues. CDR3 protein: CSVKQGGNSPLHF. The DNA of the CDR3 is TGCAGCGTAAAACAGGGTGGTAATTCACCCCTCCACTTT.

The chain carries TRBV12-2 and TRBJ1-1; TRBD1 is the table's D call, not checked against the DNA. TRBV12-2 is marked as a pseudogene. The CDR3 runs to 15 residues. The CDR3 loop is CASRFSHQENTEAFF. CDR3 in DNA: TGTGCAAGTCGCTTTAGTCATCAGGAGAACACTGAAGCTTTCTTT.

This chain uses TRBV6-1 with TRBJ1-2, with a possible D match to TRBD1 (6 bases). The CDR3 runs 14 residues. V was pared by 3 bases and J by 6 bases, with 14 bases between. Germline V gene data show CDR1 as MNHNS and CDR2 as SASEGT. The CDR3 here is CASSEVTGMDGYTF. CDR3 DNA sequence: TGTGCCAGCAGTGAGGTTACAGGGATGGATGGCTACACCTTC.